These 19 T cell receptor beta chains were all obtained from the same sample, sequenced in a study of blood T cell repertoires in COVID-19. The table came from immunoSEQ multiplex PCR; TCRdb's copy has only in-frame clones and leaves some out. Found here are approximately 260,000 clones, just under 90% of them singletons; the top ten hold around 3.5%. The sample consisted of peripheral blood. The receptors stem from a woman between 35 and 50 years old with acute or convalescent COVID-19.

The chain's CDR3 is CASSPWGDTEAFF. The DNA of the CDR3 is TGTGCCAGCTCACCGTGGGGGGACACTGAAGCTTTCTTT. The J gene is TRBJ1-1, the V gene TRBV18, with D possibly TRBD1 on 5 matching bases. CDR1 KGHSH and CDR2 LQKENI come from the germline V gene. The CDR3 loop spans 13 amino acids. The ends were cut back, 3 bases at V and 3 bases at J, with 8 bases in the middle. The full variable domain, completed using reference TRBV18 and TRBJ1-1, is NAGVMQNPRHLVRRRGQEARLRCSPMKGHSHVYWYRQLPEEGLKFMVYLQKENIIDESGMPKERFSAEFPKEGPSILRIQQVVRGDSAAYFCASSPWGDTEAFFGQGTRLTVV.

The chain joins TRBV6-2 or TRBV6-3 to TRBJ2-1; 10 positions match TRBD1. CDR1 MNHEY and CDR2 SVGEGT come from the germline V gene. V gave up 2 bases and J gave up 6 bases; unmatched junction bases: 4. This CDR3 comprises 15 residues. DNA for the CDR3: TGTGCCAGCAGTTACGAGACAGGGGGCTTCAATGAGCAGTTCTTC. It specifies CASSYETGGFNEQFF.

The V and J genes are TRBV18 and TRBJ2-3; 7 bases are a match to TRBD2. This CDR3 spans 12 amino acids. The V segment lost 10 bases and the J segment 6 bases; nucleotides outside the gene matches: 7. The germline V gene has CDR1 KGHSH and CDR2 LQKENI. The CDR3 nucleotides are TGTGCCACCGGGACGGGGGGTGATACGCAGTATTTT. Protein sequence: CATGTGGDTQYF.

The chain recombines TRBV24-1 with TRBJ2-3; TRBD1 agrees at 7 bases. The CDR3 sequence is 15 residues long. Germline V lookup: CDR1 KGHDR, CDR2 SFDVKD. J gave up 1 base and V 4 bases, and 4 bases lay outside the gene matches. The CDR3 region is CATSDVDRGTDTQYF. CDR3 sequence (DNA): TGTGCCACCAGTGACGTAGACAGGGGCACAGATACGCAGTATTTT.

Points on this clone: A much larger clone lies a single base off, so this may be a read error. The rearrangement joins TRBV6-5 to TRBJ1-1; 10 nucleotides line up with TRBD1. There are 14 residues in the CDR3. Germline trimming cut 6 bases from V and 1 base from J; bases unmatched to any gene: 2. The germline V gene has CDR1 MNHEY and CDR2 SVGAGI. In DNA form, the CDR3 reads TGTGCCAGCAGCAGACAGGGGGCGAACACTGAAGCTTTCTTT. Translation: CASSRQGANTEAFF.

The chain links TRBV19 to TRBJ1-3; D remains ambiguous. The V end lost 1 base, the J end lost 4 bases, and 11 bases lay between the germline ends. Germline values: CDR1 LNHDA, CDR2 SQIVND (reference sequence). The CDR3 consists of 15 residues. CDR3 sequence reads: CASSIARAGGNTIYF. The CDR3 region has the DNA TGTGCCAGTAGTATAGCCCGCGCCGGGGGAAACACCATATATTTT.

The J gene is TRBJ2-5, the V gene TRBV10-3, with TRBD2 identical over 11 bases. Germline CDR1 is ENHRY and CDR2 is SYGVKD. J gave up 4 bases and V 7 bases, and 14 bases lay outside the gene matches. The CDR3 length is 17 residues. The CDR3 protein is CAIMQLAGDNGRETQYF. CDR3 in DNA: TGTGCCATCATGCAACTAGCGGGGGATAATGGGCGAGAGACCCAGTACTTC.

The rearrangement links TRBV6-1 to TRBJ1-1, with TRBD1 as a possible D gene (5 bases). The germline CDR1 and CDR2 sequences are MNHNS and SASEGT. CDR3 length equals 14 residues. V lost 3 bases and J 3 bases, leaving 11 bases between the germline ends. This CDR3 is CASSDQGLDTEAFF. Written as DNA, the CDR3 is TGTGCCAGCAGTGACCAGGGATTGGACACTGAAGCTTTCTTT.

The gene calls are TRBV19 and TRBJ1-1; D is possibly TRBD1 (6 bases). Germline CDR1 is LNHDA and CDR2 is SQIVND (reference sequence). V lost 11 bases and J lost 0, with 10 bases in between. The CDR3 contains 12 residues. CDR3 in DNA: TGTGCCGTAAAGGGGGTGAACACTGAAGCTTTCTTT. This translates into CAVKGVNTEAFF.

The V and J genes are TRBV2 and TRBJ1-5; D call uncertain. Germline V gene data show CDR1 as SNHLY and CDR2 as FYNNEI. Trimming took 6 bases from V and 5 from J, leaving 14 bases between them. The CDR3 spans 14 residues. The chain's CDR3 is CASRAFGDYQPQHF. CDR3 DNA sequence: TGTGCCAGCAGGGCTTTCGGGGATTATCAGCCCCAGCATTTT.

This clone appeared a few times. CDR3 sequence reads: CATRQGGNTEAFF. Written as DNA, the CDR3 is TGTGCCACCAGACAGGGGGGGAACACTGAAGCTTTCTTT. This chain links TRBV24-1 with TRBJ1-1; 8 bases align to TRBD1. J lost 1 base, V lost 7 bases, and 1 base had no gene match. CDR1 is KGHDR, CDR2 SFDVKD, per germline. The CDR3 has 13 amino acids.

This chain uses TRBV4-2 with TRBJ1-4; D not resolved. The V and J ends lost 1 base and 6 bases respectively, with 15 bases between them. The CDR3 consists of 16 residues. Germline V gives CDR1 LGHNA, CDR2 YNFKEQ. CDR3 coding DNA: TGTGCCAGCAGCCAAGGTCACTTCGGAGAATATGAAAAACTGTTTTTT. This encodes CASSQGHFGEYEKLFF.

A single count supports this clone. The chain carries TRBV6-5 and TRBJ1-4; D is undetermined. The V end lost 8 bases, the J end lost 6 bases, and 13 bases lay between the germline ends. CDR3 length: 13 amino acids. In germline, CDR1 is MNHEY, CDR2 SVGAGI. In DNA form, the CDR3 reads TGTGCCAGCTCATCCGGGTCACATGAAAAACTGTTTTTT. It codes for CASSSGSHEKLFF.

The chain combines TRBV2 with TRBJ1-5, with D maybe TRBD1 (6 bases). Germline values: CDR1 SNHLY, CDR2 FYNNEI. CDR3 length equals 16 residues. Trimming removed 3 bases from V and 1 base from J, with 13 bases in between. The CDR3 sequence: CASSELGAASNQPQHF. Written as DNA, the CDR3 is TGTGCCAGCAGTGAGTTGGGGGCGGCGAGCAATCAGCCCCAGCATTTT.

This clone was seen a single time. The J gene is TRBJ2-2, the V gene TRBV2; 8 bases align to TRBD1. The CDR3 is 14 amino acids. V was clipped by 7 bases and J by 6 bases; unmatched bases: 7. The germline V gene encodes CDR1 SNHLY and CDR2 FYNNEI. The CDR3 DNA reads TGTGCCAGCACCCGGGACAGGAGACCCGGGGAGCTGTTTTTT. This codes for CASTRDRRPGELFF. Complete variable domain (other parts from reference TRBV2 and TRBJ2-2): EPEVTQTPSHQVTQMGQEVILRCVPISNHLYFYWYRQILGQKVEFLVSFYNNEISEKSEIFDDQFSVERPDGSNFTLKIRSTKLEDSAMYFCASTRDRRPGELFFGEGSRLTVL.

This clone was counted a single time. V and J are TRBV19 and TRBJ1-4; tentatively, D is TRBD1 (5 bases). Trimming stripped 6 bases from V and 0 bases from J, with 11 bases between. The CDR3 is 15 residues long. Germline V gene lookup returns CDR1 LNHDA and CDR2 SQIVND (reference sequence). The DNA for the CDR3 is TGTGCCAGTAGAGGGGTTGAGACAACTAATGAAAAACTGTTTTTT. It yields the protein CASRGVETTNEKLFF.

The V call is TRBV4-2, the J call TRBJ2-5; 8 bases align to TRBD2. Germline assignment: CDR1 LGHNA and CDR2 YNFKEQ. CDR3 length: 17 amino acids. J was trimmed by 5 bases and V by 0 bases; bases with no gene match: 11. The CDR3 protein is CASSQDAGTSSSETQYF. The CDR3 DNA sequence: TGTGCCAGCAGCCAAGACGCCGGGACTAGTAGTTCGGAGACCCAGTACTTC.

The CDR3 protein is CASSLDWRGAETQYF. The CDR3 nucleotides are TGTGCCAGCAGCTTAGACTGGCGGGGGGCAGAGACCCAGTACTTC. This chain links TRBV11-2 with TRBJ2-5; 8 nucleotides agree with TRBD2. This CDR3 contains 15 residues. The V gene's germline CDR1 is SGHAT and CDR2 FQNNGV. Trimming at V came to 0 bases and at J to 4 bases, leaving 4 bases not matched to a gene.

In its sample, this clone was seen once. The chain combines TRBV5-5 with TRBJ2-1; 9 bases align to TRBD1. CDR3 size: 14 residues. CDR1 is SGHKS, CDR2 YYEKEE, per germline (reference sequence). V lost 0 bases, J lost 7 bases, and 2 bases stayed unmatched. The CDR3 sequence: CASSLEGQGNEQFF. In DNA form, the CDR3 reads TGTGCCAGCAGCTTGGAGGGACAGGGAAATGAGCAGTTCTTC.